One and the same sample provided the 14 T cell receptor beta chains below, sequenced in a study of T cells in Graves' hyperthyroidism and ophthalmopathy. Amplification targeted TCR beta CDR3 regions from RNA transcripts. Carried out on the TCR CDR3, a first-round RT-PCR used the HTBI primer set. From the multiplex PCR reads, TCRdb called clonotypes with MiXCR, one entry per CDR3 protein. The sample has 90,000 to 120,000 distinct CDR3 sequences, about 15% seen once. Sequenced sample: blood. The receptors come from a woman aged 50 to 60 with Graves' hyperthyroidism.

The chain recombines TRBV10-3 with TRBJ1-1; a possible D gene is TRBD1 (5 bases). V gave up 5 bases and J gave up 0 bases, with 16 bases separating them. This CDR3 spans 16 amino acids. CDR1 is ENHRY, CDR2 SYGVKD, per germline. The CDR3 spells CAISQDTGQMNTEAFF. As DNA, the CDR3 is TGTGCCATCAGTCAAGACACAGGCCAAATGAACACTGAAGCTTTCTTT.

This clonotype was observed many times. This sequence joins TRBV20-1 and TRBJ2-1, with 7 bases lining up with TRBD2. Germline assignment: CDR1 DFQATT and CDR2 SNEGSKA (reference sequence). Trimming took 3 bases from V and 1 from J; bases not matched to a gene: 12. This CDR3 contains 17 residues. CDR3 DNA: TGCAGTGCTAGGCGTACCGGACTAGTCGGTTCCTACAATGAGCAGTTCTTC. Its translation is CSARRTGLVGSYNEQFF.

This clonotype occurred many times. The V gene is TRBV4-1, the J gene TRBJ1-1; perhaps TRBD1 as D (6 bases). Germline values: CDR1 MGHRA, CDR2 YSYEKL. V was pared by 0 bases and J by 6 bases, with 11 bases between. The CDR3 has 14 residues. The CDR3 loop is CASSQDRGAPEAFF. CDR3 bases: TGCGCCAGCAGCCAAGATAGGGGGGCCCCTGAAGCTTTCTTT.

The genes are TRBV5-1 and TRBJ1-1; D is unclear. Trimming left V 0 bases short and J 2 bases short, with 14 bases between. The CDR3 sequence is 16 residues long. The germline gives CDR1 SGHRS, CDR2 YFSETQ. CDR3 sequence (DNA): TGCGCCAGCAGCTTGGAGGTGGCGGCAGCCAACACTGAAGCTTTCTTT. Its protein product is CASSLEVAAANTEAFF.

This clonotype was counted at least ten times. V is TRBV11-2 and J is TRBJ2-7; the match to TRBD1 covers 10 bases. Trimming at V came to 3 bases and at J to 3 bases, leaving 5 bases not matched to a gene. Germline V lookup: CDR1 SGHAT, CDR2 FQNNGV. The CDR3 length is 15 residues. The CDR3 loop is CASSFGQGGRYEQYF. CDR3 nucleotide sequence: TGTGCCAGCAGCTTTGGACAGGGGGGTCGCTACGAGCAGTACTTC.

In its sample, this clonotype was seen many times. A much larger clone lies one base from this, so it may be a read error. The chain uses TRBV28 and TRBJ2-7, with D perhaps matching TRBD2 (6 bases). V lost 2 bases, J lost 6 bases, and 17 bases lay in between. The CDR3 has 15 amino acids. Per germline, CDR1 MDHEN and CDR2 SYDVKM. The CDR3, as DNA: TGTGCCAGCAGTTTAGTAGGCCTAGCGAGGAGCGAGCAGTACTTC. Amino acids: CASSLVGLARSEQYF. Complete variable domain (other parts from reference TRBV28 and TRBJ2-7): DVKVTQSSRYLVKRTGEKVFLECVQDMDHENMFWYRQDPGLGLRLIYFSYDVKMKEKGDIPEGYSVSREKKERFSLILESASTNQTSMYLCASSLVGLARSEQYFGPGTRLTVT.

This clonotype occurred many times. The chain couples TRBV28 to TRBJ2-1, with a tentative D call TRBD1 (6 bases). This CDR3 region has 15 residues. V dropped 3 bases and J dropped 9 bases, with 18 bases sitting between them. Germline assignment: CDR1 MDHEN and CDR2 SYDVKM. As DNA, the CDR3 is TGTGCCAGCAGTTTCAGGGGCATCCCACTGGTTGAGCAGTTCTTC. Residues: CASSFRGIPLVEQFF.

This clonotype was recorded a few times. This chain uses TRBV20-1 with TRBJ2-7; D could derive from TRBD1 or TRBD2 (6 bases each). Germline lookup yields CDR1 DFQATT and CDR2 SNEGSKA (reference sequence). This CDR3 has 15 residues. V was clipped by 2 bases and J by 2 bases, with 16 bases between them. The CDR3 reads CSARYGGRGPYEQYF. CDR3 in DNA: TGCAGTGCTAGATATGGGGGGCGGGGTCCCTACGAGCAGTACTTC.

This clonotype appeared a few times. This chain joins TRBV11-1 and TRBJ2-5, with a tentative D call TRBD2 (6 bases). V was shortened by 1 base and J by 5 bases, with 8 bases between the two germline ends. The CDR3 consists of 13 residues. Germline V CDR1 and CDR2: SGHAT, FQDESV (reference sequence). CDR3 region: CASSLGSGETQYF. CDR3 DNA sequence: TGTGCCAGCAGCTTAGGAAGCGGGGAGACCCAGTACTTC.

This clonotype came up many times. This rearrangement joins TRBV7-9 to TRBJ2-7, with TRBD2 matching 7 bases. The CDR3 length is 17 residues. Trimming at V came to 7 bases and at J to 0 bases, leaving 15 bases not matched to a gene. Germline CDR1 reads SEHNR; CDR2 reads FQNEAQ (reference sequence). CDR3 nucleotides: TGTGCCAGCATGTCTATAAGGGCTAGCGGCTACTCCTACGAGCAGTACTTC. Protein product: CASMSIRASGYSYEQYF.

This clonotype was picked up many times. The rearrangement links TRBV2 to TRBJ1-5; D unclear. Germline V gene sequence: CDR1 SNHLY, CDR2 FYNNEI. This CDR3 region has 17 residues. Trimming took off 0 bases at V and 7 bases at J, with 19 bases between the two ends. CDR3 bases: TGTGCCAGCAGTGAAGCGCACGGGAACCCGGGTAGGCAGCCCCAGCATTTT. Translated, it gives CASSEAHGNPGRQPQHF.

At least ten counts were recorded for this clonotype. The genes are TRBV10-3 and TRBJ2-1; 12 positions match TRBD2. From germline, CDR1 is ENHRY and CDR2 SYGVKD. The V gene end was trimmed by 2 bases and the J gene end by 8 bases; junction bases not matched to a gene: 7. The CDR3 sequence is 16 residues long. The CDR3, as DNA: TGTGCCATCAGTGAGCGTCTAGCGGGAGGGCCCGATGAGCAGTTCTTC. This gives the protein CAISERLAGGPDEQFF.

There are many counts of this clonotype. CDR3 DNA: TGTGCCAGCAGTCGCGTGACAGGGGGAAACACTGAAGCTTTCTTT. Translation: CASSRVTGGNTEAFF. The chain is built from TRBV6-1 and TRBJ1-1, with TRBD1 matching 9 bases. Germline values: CDR1 MNHNS, CDR2 SASEGT. The junction had 6 bases not matched to a gene; V was cut back by 5 bases and J by 2 bases. The CDR3 covers 15 residues.

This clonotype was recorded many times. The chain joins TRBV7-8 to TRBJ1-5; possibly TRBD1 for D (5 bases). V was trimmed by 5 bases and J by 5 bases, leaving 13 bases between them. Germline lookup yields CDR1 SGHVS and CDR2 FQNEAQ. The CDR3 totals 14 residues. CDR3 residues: CASSPWMGDQPQHF. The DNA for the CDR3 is TGTGCCAGCAGCCCCTGGATGGGGGATCAGCCCCAGCATTTT.